The 19 T cell receptor beta chains listed next were all sequenced from one sample in a study of blood T cell repertoires in COVID-19 (dated by TCRdb to 2018 to 2020). The protocol used for the library was the immunoSEQ multiplex PCR assay. TCRdb retrieved this table from immuneACCESS and kept in-frame rearrangements only. Not all clones are present; in checked studies, unresolved V genes account for under half, and no reason is known for the remainder. The table for this sample lists roughly 380,000 clones; 81% of them were counted only once. 0.85% to 1.2% of the sample lies in the top ten. The material sequenced was peripheral blood. The receptors here all came from a human donor with acute or convalescent COVID-19. The donor label of this sample is uncertain.

The chain recombines TRBV28 with TRBJ1-2, with D possibly TRBD1 on 6 matching bases. Germline assignment: CDR1 MDHEN and CDR2 SYDVKM. The CDR3 spans 14 residues. V was cut by 7 bases and J by 5 bases, with 17 bases left in between. This CDR3 is CASTSGGDIYGYTF. In nucleotides, the CDR3 is TGTGCCAGCACCTCCGGGGGGGACATTTATGGCTACACCTTC.

The J gene is TRBJ2-3, the V gene TRBV11-3, with a possible D match to TRBD1 (6 bases). Germline values: CDR1 SGHNT, CDR2 YENEEA. The CDR3 loop spans 15 amino acids. The V and J ends lost 5 bases and 0 bases respectively, with 12 bases between them. CDR3 coding DNA: TGTGCCAGCAGCCCCCAGGGGCTCAGCACAGATACGCAGTATTTT. It specifies CASSPQGLSTDTQYF. Combining the CDR3 with reference TRBV11-3 and TRBJ2-3 gives the whole variable domain EAGVVQSPRYKIIEKKQPVAFWCNPISGHNTLYWYLQNLGQGPELLIRYENEEAVDDSQLPKDRFSAERLKGVDSTLKIQPAELGDSAVYLCASSPQGLSTDTQYFGPGTRLTVL.

Concerning this clone: The junction departs from the called germline gene at one end, perhaps through a read error. The chain links TRBV18 to TRBJ2-1; D uncertain. Looked up from germline, CDR1 is KGHSH and CDR2 is LQKENI. The CDR3 loop spans 15 amino acids. In DNA form, the CDR3 reads TGTGCCAGCTCACCACCGACCCAGGCACGAAATGAACAGTTCTTC. It codes for CASSPPTQARNEQFF.

The chain joins TRBV24-1 to TRBJ1-2; 7 bases line up with TRBD1. The V gene's germline CDR1 is KGHDR and CDR2 SFDVKD. V lost 3 bases, J lost 7 bases, and 16 bases stayed unmatched. The CDR3 extends over 17 amino acids. Here the CDR3 DNA reads TGTGCCACCAGTGATCCGAGGGACAGAAGCTATTATGGTGGCTACACCTTC. Encoded protein: CATSDPRDRSYYGGYTF.

This clone was counted a single time. The V and J genes are TRBV5-5 and TRBJ1-4, with 8 bases lining up with TRBD1. This CDR3 is built from 15 residues. The V and J ends lost 4 bases and 7 bases, in that order; junction bases with no gene match: 9. The germline V gene has CDR1 SGHKS and CDR2 YYEKEE (reference sequence). The CDR3 is CASSRPGQGAEKLFF. CDR3 DNA: TGTGCCAGCAGCCGTCCCGGCCAGGGGGCTGAAAAACTGTTTTTT.

The chain carries TRBV7-2 and TRBJ1-4; 8 nucleotides agree with TRBD1. CDR1 is SGHTA and CDR2 is FQGNSA in the germline V gene. V shed 5 bases, J shed 4 bases, and the junction held 3 bases outside the gene matches. This CDR3 contains 14 residues. CDR3 region: CASSRTGFNEKLFF. In nucleotides, the CDR3 is TGTGCCAGCAGCCGGACAGGGTTTAATGAAAAACTGTTTTTT.

This clone appeared a few times. V usage is TRBV9 and J usage is TRBJ2-1, with a possible D match to TRBD1 (5 bases). Trimming removed 1 base at V and 7 bases at J, with 12 bases between. Germline loops: CDR1 SGDLS, CDR2 YYNGEE. The CDR3 covers 14 residues. Written as DNA, the CDR3 is TGTGCCAGCAGCGTAAAAGGGGTTGGGAATGAGCAGTTCTTC. It codes for CASSVKGVGNEQFF.

In the case of this clone: The CDR3 does not end in the conserved phenylalanine or tryptophan, so this is likely a read error. No DNA is shown, since the ends of the CDR3 on it are uncertain; the CDR3 is the one TCRdb lists. The chain links TRBV6-2 or TRBV6-3 to TRBJ2-7; the D call in the table, TRBD1, was not verified against the DNA. The CDR3 contains 11 residues when both ends are counted. Germline V gene data show CDR1 as MNHEY and CDR2 as SVGEGT. The CDR3 region is CASSYQGRATL.

This chain links TRBV5-1 with TRBJ1-1; D perhaps matches TRBD1 (6 bases). Trimming took off 0 bases at V and 1 base at J, with 13 bases between the two ends. The CDR3 consists of 16 residues. The V gene's germline CDR1 is SGHRS and CDR2 YFSETQ. CDR3 sequence: CASSLDQGWGNTEAFF. As DNA, the CDR3 is TGCGCCAGCAGCTTGGATCAGGGGTGGGGGAACACTGAAGCTTTCTTT. Full variable domain (outside the CDR3, taken from reference TRBV5-1 and TRBJ1-1): KAGVTQTPRYLIKTRGQQVTLSCSPISGHRSVSWYQQTPGQGLQFLFEYFSETQRNKGNFPGRFSGRQFSNSRSEMNVSTLELGDSALYLCASSLDQGWGNTEAFFGQGTRLTVV.

V and J are TRBV19 and TRBJ2-2; TRBD2 might be the D (5 bases). V was cut by 3 bases and J by 2 bases, with 10 bases left in between. Germline V gene data show CDR1 as LNHDA and CDR2 as SQIVND (reference sequence). The CDR3 sequence is 15 residues long. This chain's CDR3 is CASSMRTGNTGELFF. The DNA for the CDR3 is TGTGCCAGTAGTATGAGGACGGGAAACACCGGGGAGCTGTTTTTT.

CDR3 DNA sequence: TGCGCCAGCAGCGGACAGATCCACTCTGGAAACACCATATATTTT. It codes for CASSGQIHSGNTIYF. This chain connects TRBV10-1 to TRBJ1-3; the D gene is possibly TRBD1 (6 bases). This CDR3 is 15 amino acids long. CDR1 WNHNN and CDR2 SYGVQD come from the germline V gene (reference sequence). V lost 6 bases and J lost 0, with 12 bases in between.

This clone has more than one count but fewer than ten. The CDR3, as DNA: TGTGCCAGCAGTCCACTCAATCAGCCCCAGCATTTT. Translating gives CASSPLNQPQHF. The chain couples TRBV12-3 or TRBV12-4 to TRBJ1-5; the D is unclear. The CDR3 has 12 amino acids. The V and J ends lost 5 bases and 3 bases respectively, with 5 bases between them.

The chain uses TRBV18 and TRBJ2-7, with TRBD1 matching 11 bases. The CDR3 spans 15 residues. Germline lookup yields CDR1 KGHSH and CDR2 LQKENI. The V segment lost 2 bases and the J segment 5 bases; nucleotides outside the gene matches: 5. CDR3 DNA sequence: TGTGCCAGCTCACCAGGGACAGGGGGTGGTAACGAGCAGTACTTC. This codes for CASSPGTGGGNEQYF.

Details on this clone: This CDR3 is also generated by other DNA sequences in the sample. V and J are TRBV27 and TRBJ2-7, with D possibly TRBD2 on 6 matching bases. The CDR3 totals 13 residues. The germline V and J ends were trimmed by 5 bases and 0 bases, with 8 bases remaining between them. Germline CDR1 MNHEY, CDR2 SMNVEV (reference sequence). The DNA for the CDR3 is TGTGCCAGCAGTCTCGGGGGCTCCTACGAGCAGTACTTC. It translates to CASSLGGSYEQYF.

This chain connects TRBV7-9 to TRBJ1-1; TRBD1 aligns across 7 bases. J lost 3 bases, V lost 5 bases, and 9 bases had no gene match. The V gene's germline CDR1 is SEHNR and CDR2 FQNEAQ (reference sequence). The CDR3 sequence is 15 residues long. This CDR3 reads CASSGYRGEDTEAFF. CDR3 DNA sequence: TGTGCCAGCAGCGGTTACAGGGGCGAAGACACTGAAGCTTTCTTT.

This sequence joins TRBV5-1 and TRBJ2-2; perhaps TRBD1 as D (6 bases). This CDR3 has 14 amino acids. The germline gives CDR1 SGHRS, CDR2 YFSETQ. V was cut by 6 bases and J by 8 bases, with 17 bases left in between. The CDR3 DNA sequence: TGCGCCAGCACCCGGACAGCGCTCCAAGGGGAGCTGTTTTTT. It yields the protein CASTRTALQGELFF.

The V and J genes are TRBV27 and TRBJ1-4, with 8 nucleotides matching TRBD1. This CDR3 has 14 amino acids. Trimming cost V 6 bases and J 7 bases; bases outside gene matches: 7. The germline CDR1 and CDR2 sequences are MNHEY and SMNVEV (reference sequence). Here the CDR3 reads CASSGQGAGEKLFF. The CDR3 DNA is TGTGCCAGCAGCGGTCAGGGGGCGGGTGAAAAACTGTTTTTT.

This chain connects TRBV5-1 to TRBJ1-2; 10 bases fit TRBD1. The CDR3 spans 14 residues. V dropped 3 bases and J dropped 8; count of bases not matched to a gene: 7. Germline loops: CDR1 SGHRS, CDR2 YFSETQ. The CDR3 here is CASSSGQGMKGYTF. DNA of the CDR3: TGCGCCAGCAGCTCGGGACAGGGGATGAAGGGCTACACCTTC.

This chain links TRBV18 with TRBJ2-1, with D possibly matching TRBD1 (5 bases). CDR3 length: 15 residues. Per the germline V gene, CDR1 is KGHSH and CDR2 is LQKENI. Trimming stripped 3 bases from V and 9 bases from J, with 18 bases between. The CDR3 here is CASSPRGQMLGEQFF. Written as DNA, the CDR3 is TGTGCCAGCTCACCCCGAGGACAAATGTTGGGTGAGCAGTTCTTC.